This T cell receptor (beta chain) was sequenced in a study of blood T cell repertoires in COVID-19. V dropped 5 bases and J dropped 0; count of bases not matched to a gene: 4. CDR3 length: 16 residues. The germline V gene has CDR1 SGDLS and CDR2 YYNGEE. Sequencing was performed with immunoSEQ multiplex PCR; in TCRdb, only in-frame clones are kept and a portion is missing. The sample lists tens of thousands of clones, about four fifths occurring once. The chain recombines TRBV9 with TRBJ1-6; 8 positions agree with TRBD1. The clonotype was recovered from a man aged 55 to 70 with COVID-19, enrolled during active disease. The sequenced sample consisted of peripheral blood. CDR3 region: CASRGTGHSYNSPLHF. Written as DNA, the CDR3 is TGTGCCAGCAGGGGGACAGGCCACTCCTATAATTCACCCCTCCACTTT.